The text below deals with one TCR beta chain. Its antigen remains unknown. The data originate from a study of cytomegalovirus exposure and HLA in healthy donors. Study findings and constraints: Cytomegalovirus association was listed for 170 or so TCR beta chains. Later analysis showed TCR association rates varying by HLA locus, highest for DRB1 and lowest for HLA-C.

A multiplex PCR was run with 60 Vbeta primers and 13 Jbeta primers. Profiling relied on immunoSEQ multiplex PCR, and the TCRdb table lists in-frame clones only, not all of them. The repertoire has 80,000 or so clones, over 70% of them found once; the top ten carry 5.5% to 8.5%. Donors sampled were nominally healthy, though unrecorded immune exposures were likely. Germline lookup yields CDR1 SNHLY and CDR2 FYNNEI. There are 14 residues in the CDR3. Trimming pared 2 bases from V and 4 bases from J, leaving 11 bases between. The sample consisted of PBMCs. This clonotype was obtained from a woman aged 40 to 50 in good health and CMV-seronegative. V usage is TRBV2 and J usage is TRBJ1-2; no reliable D call. The CDR3 DNA follows: TGTGCCAGCAGTGAAAAAACAGCACCCTATGGCTACACCTTC. Amino acids: CASSEKTAPYGYTF.